The present entry profiles one TCR beta chain with its context. Antigen unknown. The source of the sample is a study of OX40 agonist ivuxolimab in advanced cancers. At the level of the study: Partial responses were achieved by three patients, of whom one had hepatocellular carcinoma and two had cutaneous melanoma.

The protocol was immunoSEQ multiplex PCR, while the TCRdb copy is restricted to in-frame clones and leaves out a portion. The sample consists of some 98,000 clones, about four fifths of them appearing once. V was trimmed by 4 bases and J by 5 bases, leaving 9 bases between them. The CDR3 has 13 residues. Germline CDR1 ENHRY, CDR2 SYGVKD. Study findings and constraints: Relative to CD4+, CD8+ T cells held more expanded clones on average.

Material: CD4+ or CD8+ T cells sorted from blood, obtained in a trial of the OX40 agonist ivuxolimab. The rearrangement joins TRBV10-3 to TRBJ2-4; the D is unclear. The source of this sequence is an adult with an advanced solid tumor such as melanoma, head and neck, liver or kidney cancer. The CDR3 loop reads CAISVNAENIQYF. CDR3 nucleotide sequence: TGTGCCATCAGTGTTAATGCGGAAAACATTCAGTACTTC.